Following are 8 T cell receptor beta chains from one sample sequenced in a study of cytomegalovirus exposure and HLA in healthy donors. PCR employed 60 Vbeta and 13 Jbeta primers. Here immunoSEQ multiplex PCR was the method, and the copy in TCRdb shows in-frame clones only, minus some. The table lists some 200,000 clones, around 77% of them singletons. The specimen was PBMCs. The receptors originated from a woman aged 25 to 39 in good health and CMV-seronegative.

The rearrangement uses TRBV28 and TRBJ1-3, with D possibly TRBD1 on 6 matching bases. In germline, CDR1 is MDHEN, CDR2 SYDVKM. Deletions cut 8 bases from V and 0 bases from J, with 17 bases between. This CDR3 contains 16 residues. Written as DNA, the CDR3 is TGTGCCAGCGAAAGCAGGGGCCATCTCTCTGGAAACACCATATATTTT. Its protein product is CASESRGHLSGNTIYF. The whole variable domain, filled in from reference TRBV28 and TRBJ1-3, reads DVKVTQSSRYLVKRTGEKVFLECVQDMDHENMFWYRQDPGLGLRLIYFSYDVKMKEKGDIPEGYSVSREKKERFSLILESASTNQTSMYLCASESRGHLSGNTIYFGEGSWLTVV.

The rearrangement links TRBV30 to TRBJ2-1, with D perhaps matching TRBD2 (5 bases). The CDR3 covers 15 residues. Per germline, CDR1 GTSNPN and CDR2 SVGIG (reference sequence). V lost 3 bases to trimming and J lost 0 bases, with 12 bases between them. The CDR3 region is CAWSIALNSYNEQFF. The CDR3 DNA is TGTGCCTGGAGCATAGCGCTTAACTCCTACAATGAGCAGTTCTTC.

This clone was recorded once. This chain uses TRBV6-5 with TRBJ1-3, with 7 nucleotides matching TRBD1. The germline gives CDR1 MNHEY, CDR2 SVGAGI. Losses at the gene ends were 5 bases for V and 4 bases for J; bases not matched to a gene: 8. The CDR3 has 15 amino acids. The CDR3 is CASSHDRVSGNTIYF. For the CDR3, the DNA is TGTGCCAGCAGTCACGACAGGGTCTCGGGAAACACCATATATTTT.

This chain links TRBV27 with TRBJ2-5, with a weak D call TRBD1 (6 bases). This CDR3 region has 12 residues. Trimming removed 2 bases from V and 8 bases from J, with 9 bases in between. The germline CDR1 and CDR2 sequences are MNHEY and SMNVEV (reference sequence). CDR3 nucleotides: TGTGCCAGCAGTTTAGGCAGGGGCACCCAGTACTTC. Protein product: CASSLGRGTQYF.

This clone was observed a single time. The rearrangement joins TRBV5-8 to TRBJ1-5; 9 nucleotides match TRBD1. CDR1 is SGHTS, CDR2 YDEGEE, per germline. V shed 4 bases, J shed 5 bases, and the junction held 7 bases outside the gene matches. The CDR3 covers 15 residues. The CDR3 is CASSTRDRVYQPQHF. As DNA, the CDR3 is TGTGCCAGCAGCACCCGGGACAGGGTCTATCAGCCCCAGCATTTT. Together with reference TRBV5-8 and TRBJ1-5, the CDR3 gives the full variable domain: EAGVTQSPTHLIKTRGQQATLRCSPISGHTSVYWYQQALGLGLQFLLWYDEGEERNRGNFPPRFSGRQFPNYSSELNVNALELEDSALYLCASSTRDRVYQPQHFGDGTRLSIL.

The V call is TRBV19, the J call TRBJ1-1, with unresolved D. V shed 6 bases and J shed 0 bases, with 5 bases lying between them. CDR3 length equals 12 residues. Germline-derived CDR1 and CDR2 are LNHDA and SQIVND (reference sequence). DNA for the CDR3: TGTGCCAGTAGGGGAGTGAACACTGAAGCTTTCTTT. This codes for CASRGVNTEAFF.

The chain recombines TRBV2 with TRBJ1-1; TRBD1 is a possible D gene (6 bases). CDR1 and CDR2 (germline): SNHLY, FYNNEI. The CDR3 loop spans 12 amino acids. Trimming took 6 bases from V and 13 from J, leaving 18 bases between them. CDR3 DNA sequence: TGTGCCAGCAGGGGGGGGCTCCCCGCGATTTTCTTT. Amino acid sequence: CASRGGLPAIFF.

The table lists this clone with a few counts. This chain links TRBV5-6 with TRBJ1-2, with D perhaps matching TRBD1 (5 bases). Trimming took 2 bases from V and 5 from J, leaving 25 bases between them. This CDR3 spans 18 amino acids. Germline V CDR1 and CDR2: SGHDT, YYEEEE. The CDR3 DNA is TGTGCCAGCAGCTTTTGGACCCTACAGGCGTCTTACCATTATGGCTACACCTTC. Its translation is CASSFWTLQASYHYGYTF.